A single sample is the source of the 22 T cell receptor beta chains below, sequenced in a study of blood T cell repertoires in COVID-19. Assay: immunoSEQ multiplex PCR; the TCRdb copy retains only in-frame clones and omits some. There are hundreds of thousands of clones in the sample; approximately 84% occur only once, and nearly 4.5% lies in the top ten. Sequencing was done on a sample of peripheral blood. The receptors derive from a man aged 50 to 60 with acute or convalescent COVID-19.

This chain joins TRBV6-5 and TRBJ1-1, with TRBD1 as a possible D gene (5 bases). The V end was cut by 2 bases, the J end by 0 bases, with 7 bases between. CDR3 size: 14 residues. Germline CDR1 and CDR2: MNHEY and SVGAGI. CDR3 sequence: CASSYDRMNTEAFF. CDR3 nucleotides: TGTGCCAGCAGTTACGACAGAATGAACACTGAAGCTTTCTTT.

V is TRBV12-3 or TRBV12-4 and J is TRBJ1-1; D ambiguous. CDR3 length equals 13 residues. V lost 7 bases to trimming and J lost 2 bases, with 11 bases between them. The CDR3 reads CASTLRQNTEAFF. CDR3 DNA sequence: TGTGCCAGCACCCTTCGACAAAACACTGAAGCTTTCTTT.

This rearrangement joins TRBV9 to TRBJ1-1; TRBD1 might be the D (6 bases). Germline values: CDR1 SGDLS, CDR2 YYNGEE. This CDR3 comprises 15 residues. Trimming left V 4 bases short and J 1 base short, with 14 bases between. The CDR3 bases are TGTGCCAGCAGCCGATCCCTGGACAGGAACACTGAAGCTTTCTTT. Protein sequence: CASSRSLDRNTEAFF.

The J gene is TRBJ2-7, the V gene TRBV5-1; D gene ambiguous. V was clipped by 1 base and J by 0 bases, with 5 bases between them. In germline, CDR1 is SGHRS, CDR2 YFSETQ. This CDR3 comprises 13 residues. The CDR3: CASSLYSSYEQYF. In DNA form, the CDR3 reads TGCGCCAGCAGCTTGTACAGCTCCTACGAGCAGTACTTC.

V gene TRBV5-8 combines with J gene TRBJ1-1; D is undetermined. The CDR3 has 14 residues. With 4 bases removed from V and 0 bases from J, the gap between germline ends came to 10 bases. Germline V lookup: CDR1 SGHTS, CDR2 YDEGEE. The CDR3 DNA follows: TGTGCCAGCAGCCTATCGGGGATGAACACTGAAGCTTTCTTT. Translating it yields CASSLSGMNTEAFF.

Comments on this clone: Mismatch with germline at one junction end may stem from a read error. The CDR3 region is CAIGDDGYTF. The CDR3 DNA is TGTGCCATCGGTGACGATGGCTACACCTTC. The rearrangement joins TRBV10-3 to TRBJ1-2; the D is unclear. Germline V gene sequence: CDR1 ENHRY, CDR2 SYGVKD. This CDR3 has 10 residues.

The chain combines TRBV7-9 with TRBJ2-7; the D is unclear. This CDR3 spans 12 amino acids. Germline CDR1 reads SEHNR; CDR2 reads FQNEAQ (reference sequence). Deletions cut 5 bases from V and 4 bases from J, with 9 bases between. The CDR3 coding sequence is TGTGCCAGCAGCACTCACCTATACGAGCAGTACTTC. Its translation: CASSTHLYEQYF.

The chain combines TRBV15 with TRBJ2-6, with D possibly matching TRBD2 (6 bases). Germline-derived CDR1 and CDR2 are LNHNV and YYDKDF (reference sequence). Trimming left V 1 base short and J 1 base short, with 8 bases between. There are 16 residues in the CDR3. The CDR3 sequence is CATSRAGRSGANVLTF. The CDR3 DNA follows: TGTGCCACCAGCAGAGCAGGGAGGTCTGGGGCCAACGTCCTGACTTTC.

The V gene is TRBV7-2, the J gene TRBJ2-7; the D gene is possibly TRBD1 (6 bases). Germline lookup yields CDR1 SGHTA and CDR2 FQGNSA. V gave up 3 bases and J gave up 2 bases, with 14 bases separating them. This CDR3 has 15 residues. CDR3 sequence: CASSFYTGSPYEQYF. DNA for the CDR3: TGTGCCAGCAGCTTTTATACAGGGTCCCCCTACGAGCAGTACTTC.

The V and J genes are TRBV5-1 and TRBJ2-5; D call uncertain. This CDR3 has 13 amino acids. V dropped 3 bases and J dropped 5 bases, with 11 bases sitting between them. Germline CDR1 SGHRS, CDR2 YFSETQ. This chain's CDR3 is CASSSLPRETQYF. The DNA of the CDR3 is TGCGCCAGCAGCTCCTTACCTAGGGAGACCCAGTACTTC.

V gene TRBV2 combines with J gene TRBJ2-5; TRBD1 agrees at 9 bases. The CDR3 loop spans 14 amino acids. CDR1 and CDR2 (germline): SNHLY, FYNNEI. V lost 6 bases to trimming and J lost 4 bases; unmatched junction nucleotides: 6. This CDR3 reads CASSPQGARETQYF. In nucleotides, the CDR3 is TGTGCCAGCAGCCCACAGGGGGCGAGAGAGACCCAGTACTTC.

The V call is TRBV7-2, the J call TRBJ1-2; D is possibly TRBD1 (5 bases). Germline V gene sequence: CDR1 SGHTA, CDR2 FQGNSA. V was shortened by 5 bases and J by 8 bases, with 24 bases between the two germline ends. This CDR3 is built from 16 residues. CDR3 residues: CASSPQSGRGSGGYTF. The DNA for the CDR3 is TGTGCCAGCAGCCCCCAGTCGGGTCGGGGGAGCGGCGGCTACACCTTC.

The chain couples TRBV5-6 to TRBJ2-5; 13 nucleotides match TRBD2. From germline, CDR1 is SGHDT and CDR2 YYEEEE. Unmatched junction bases numbered 3, after V lost 6 bases and J lost 1 base. This CDR3 is built from 15 residues. The CDR3 here is CASKGTSGVQETQYF. CDR3 nucleotide sequence: TGTGCCAGCAAAGGGACTAGCGGGGTCCAAGAGACCCAGTACTTC.

This chain uses TRBV27 with TRBJ1-1; 7 nucleotides align to TRBD1. CDR3 length: 14 amino acids. Germline CDR1 is MNHEY and CDR2 is SMNVEV (reference sequence). V trimming: 7 bases; J trimming: 4 bases; junction bases outside the gene matches: 9. The CDR3: CASKRGGGITEAFF. As DNA, the CDR3 is TGTGCCAGCAAGAGAGGGGGCGGGATCACTGAAGCTTTCTTT.

This chain connects TRBV27 to TRBJ2-3, with 9 positions matching TRBD1. With 4 bases clipped from V and 7 bases from J, the junction kept 6 bases outside the gene matches. Germline values: CDR1 MNHEY, CDR2 SMNVEV (reference sequence). This CDR3 comprises 14 residues. The CDR3 loop is CASSSGTGSNTQYF. The CDR3 DNA follows: TGTGCCAGCAGTTCTGGGACAGGGTCAAATACGCAGTATTTT.

This chain joins TRBV10-2 and TRBJ1-3; unclear D gene. Germline-derived CDR1 and CDR2 are WSHSY and SAAADI. The CDR3 has 14 amino acids. V lost 0 bases to trimming and J lost 9 bases, with 12 bases between them. Written as DNA, the CDR3 is TGCGCCAGCAGTGAGTCGGGCAGGCCTGTCACCATATATTTT. It yields the protein CASSESGRPVTIYF.

The rearrangement links TRBV7-9 to TRBJ2-1, with D tentatively TRBD2 (7 bases). This CDR3 comprises 12 residues. Germline CDR1 reads SEHNR; CDR2 reads FQNEAQ (reference sequence). CDR3 DNA sequence: TGTGCGCTTGGGGGGGCGCTGGATGAGCAGTTCTTC. Translating it yields CALGGALDEQFF. The variable domain in full, with the rest retrieved from reference TRBV7-9 and TRBJ2-1, is DTGVSQNPRHKITKRGQNVTFRCDPISEHNRLYWYRQTLGQGPEFLTYFQNEAQLEKSRLLSDRFSAERPKGSFSTLEIQRTEQGDSAMYLCALGGALDEQFFGPGTRLTVL.

The V and J genes are TRBV25-1 and TRBJ1-6; 8 bases agree with TRBD1. J gave up 10 bases and V 1 base, and 6 bases lay outside the gene matches. Per the germline V gene, CDR1 is MGHDK and CDR2 is SYGVNS. This CDR3 is 15 amino acids long. The CDR3 sequence is CASSELDRAYSPLHF. In nucleotides, the CDR3 is TGTGCCAGCAGTGAATTGGACAGGGCTTACTCACCCCTCCACTTT.

The genes are TRBV6-6 and TRBJ1-2; 8 bases align to TRBD1. Germline V lookup: CDR1 MNHNY, CDR2 SVGAGI (reference sequence). V gave up 6 bases and J gave up 6 bases; unmatched junction bases: 6. The CDR3 has 13 residues. In DNA, the CDR3 is TGTGCCAGCAGCCACCGGACAGGGAATGGCTACACCTTC. This gives the protein CASSHRTGNGYTF.

The chain joins TRBV11-1 to TRBJ1-2; 8 positions match TRBD1. V was pared by 3 bases and J by 3 bases, with 3 bases of the junction left unmatched. Germline CDR1 is SGHAT and CDR2 is FQDESV (reference sequence). The CDR3 is 14 amino acids. The CDR3 coding sequence is TGTGCCAGCAGCTTCCCGGGACAGGACTATGGCTACACCTTC. Encoded protein: CASSFPGQDYGYTF.

This clone was observed once. The V and J genes are TRBV5-1 and TRBJ2-1; no reliable D call. The V gene's germline CDR1 is SGHRS and CDR2 YFSETQ. V was pared by 2 bases and J by 6 bases, with 3 bases between. This CDR3 comprises 11 residues. DNA of the CDR3: TGCGCCAGCAGCTTTCTCAATGAGCAGTTCTTC. Translated: CASSFLNEQFF.

The chain uses TRBV27 and TRBJ1-5, with 7 positions matching TRBD1. The CDR3 has 15 residues. Germline CDR1 MNHEY, CDR2 SMNVEV (reference sequence). V gave up 4 bases and J gave up 1 base; unmatched junction bases: 4. The chain's CDR3 is CASSWDSLSNQPQHF. The CDR3 region has the DNA TGTGCCAGCAGTTGGGACAGTCTAAGCAATCAGCCCCAGCATTTT.